The clone carrying this T cell receptor (beta chain) was seen only once. Its specificity is not known. The CDR3 spans 15 residues. Germline CDR1 and CDR2: GTSNPN and SVGIG (reference sequence). Between the trimmed V and J ends, which lost 0 bases and 4 bases, there was a span of 14 bases. TCRdb keeps only in-frame clones here, not all; method: immunoSEQ multiplex PCR. Of just over 2,000,000 clones listed, over 85% are singletons. The data were taken from a study of shared clonotypes between healthy human individuals. The overall study: CD8 memory received one plate per donor, CD8 naive two, CD4 memory three and CD4 naive three.

Study findings and constraints: All-four-donor shared clonotypes had higher generation probabilities than non-shared clonotypes did.

The naive CD8 subset, CD45RO-negative cells positively selected for CCR7, excluded terminally differentiated effector memory CD45RA+ cells. This receptor was taken from a man between 18 and 29 years old in good health. The chain is built from TRBV30 and TRBJ2-3; D uncertain. The sample taken for sequencing was naive CD8+ T cells sorted from blood. CDR3 region: CAWSVGFGGADTQYF. In nucleotides, the CDR3 is TGTGCCTGGAGTGTTGGGTTCGGCGGCGCAGATACGCAGTATTTT.